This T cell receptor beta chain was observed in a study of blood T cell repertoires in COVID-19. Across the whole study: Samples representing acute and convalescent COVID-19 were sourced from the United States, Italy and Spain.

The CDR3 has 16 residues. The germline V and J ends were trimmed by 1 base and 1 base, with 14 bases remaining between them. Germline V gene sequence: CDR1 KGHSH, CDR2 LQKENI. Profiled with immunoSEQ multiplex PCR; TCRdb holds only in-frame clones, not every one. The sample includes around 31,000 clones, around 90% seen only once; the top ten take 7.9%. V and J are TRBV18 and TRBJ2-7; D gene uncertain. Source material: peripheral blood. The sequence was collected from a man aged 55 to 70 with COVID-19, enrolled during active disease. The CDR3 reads CASSPRAQVNSYEQYF. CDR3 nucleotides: TGTGCCAGCTCACCACGAGCTCAGGTCAATTCCTACGAGCAGTACTTC.